The 25 T cell receptor beta chains in this list originate from one sample, sequenced in a study of blood T cell repertoires in COVID-19. Sequencing was performed with immunoSEQ multiplex PCR; in TCRdb, only in-frame clones are kept and a portion is missing. The sample lists roughly 21,000 clones; roughly 85% were seen once. Sample: peripheral blood. The receptors stem from a human donor in a cohort sampled during active COVID-19.

The V and J genes are TRBV19 and TRBJ1-1, with a tentative D call TRBD1 (5 bases). The ends were cut back, 5 bases at V and 4 bases at J, with 14 bases in the middle. The CDR3 loop spans 14 amino acids. Germline assignment: CDR1 LNHDA and CDR2 SQIVND (reference sequence). CDR3 sequence reads: CASSAGYEITEAFF. CDR3 DNA: TGTGCCAGTAGTGCAGGGTATGAGATCACTGAAGCTTTCTTT.

The chain links TRBV4-1 to TRBJ1-6, with 9 bases lining up with TRBD1. The ends lost 0 bases at V and 7 bases at J; junction bases unmatched: 16. This CDR3 is built from 20 residues. The V gene's germline CDR1 is MGHRA and CDR2 YSYEKL. Here the CDR3 reads CASSQESVGTGKGQNSPLHF. The CDR3 coding sequence is TGCGCCAGCAGCCAAGAATCAGTGGGGACAGGGAAAGGTCAAAATTCACCCCTCCACTTT.

The V and J genes are TRBV15 and TRBJ1-3; TRBD1 is a possible D gene (5 bases). Trimming pared 5 bases from V and 2 bases from J, leaving 13 bases between. There are 15 residues in the CDR3. The germline CDR1 and CDR2 sequences are LNHNV and YYDKDF (reference sequence). The CDR3 is CATSGARLAGNTIYF. The CDR3 coding sequence is TGTGCCACCAGCGGGGCGCGGCTTGCTGGAAACACCATATATTTT.

The chain links TRBV19 to TRBJ1-2, with TRBD1 matching over 7 bases. This CDR3 spans 13 amino acids. The germline CDR1 and CDR2 sequences are LNHDA and SQIVND (reference sequence). The J segment lost 6 bases and the V segment lost 5 bases, leaving 6 bases of the junction unmatched. Here the CDR3 reads CASSVGTVNGYTF. CDR3 nucleotide sequence: TGTGCCAGTAGTGTTGGGACAGTGAATGGCTACACCTTC.

This sequence joins TRBV29-1 and TRBJ1-2, with TRBD1 matching over 8 bases. This CDR3 has 14 amino acids. V shed 5 bases and J 4 bases; nucleotides not matched to a gene: 9. The germline V gene encodes CDR1 SQVTM and CDR2 ANQGSEA. The CDR3 DNA sequence: TGCAGCGTTTCCAGGACAGGGCTTAGCTATGGCTACACCTTC. Translation gives CSVSRTGLSYGYTF.

The genes are TRBV7-2 and TRBJ2-1; D ambiguous. The CDR3 covers 13 residues. The V gene's germline CDR1 is SGHTA and CDR2 FQGNSA. The V end was cut by 4 bases, the J end by 4 bases, with 8 bases between. CDR3 DNA: TGTGCCAGCAGCTCCTACTCGTACAATGAGCAGTTCTTC. Protein: CASSSYSYNEQFF.

The V gene is TRBV11-3, the J gene TRBJ2-3, with D perhaps TRBD2 (6 bases). The CDR3 extends over 16 amino acids. Per the germline V gene, CDR1 is SGHNT and CDR2 is YENEEA. V gave up 1 base and J gave up 6 bases, with 17 bases separating them. In DNA, the CDR3 is TGTGCCAGCAGCTTAGCCGGGGGTCGCGTCGGGGATACGCAGTATTTT. It specifies CASSLAGGRVGDTQYF.

This sequence joins TRBV30 and TRBJ2-5, with a weak D call TRBD2 (7 bases). V was trimmed by 0 bases and J by 5 bases, leaving 13 bases between them. Germline CDR1 is GTSNPN and CDR2 is SVGIG (reference sequence). This CDR3 spans 14 amino acids. The CDR3 sequence is CAWSVGGGGETQYF. The CDR3 bases are TGTGCCTGGAGTGTAGGGGGGGGAGGGGAGACCCAGTACTTC.

This sequence joins TRBV5-1 and TRBJ1-6, with D tentatively TRBD1 (6 bases). The CDR3 sequence is 17 residues long. Trimming cost V 4 bases and J 5 bases, with 19 bases left between them. Germline CDR1 and CDR2: SGHRS and YFSETQ. The CDR3 sequence: CASSILPGGADNSPLHF. The CDR3 DNA reads TGCGCCAGCAGCATTCTACCTGGGGGGGCCGATAATTCACCCCTCCACTTT.

The chain uses TRBV9 and TRBJ2-5; possible D gene TRBD1, 5 bases. The CDR3 contains 15 residues. Germline CDR1 is SGDLS and CDR2 is YYNGEE. The ends were cut back, 2 bases at V and 2 bases at J, with 13 bases in the middle. The CDR3 loop is CASSVNLGVQETQYF. DNA for the CDR3: TGTGCCAGCAGCGTTAATCTAGGGGTACAAGAGACCCAGTACTTC. Together with reference TRBV9 and TRBJ2-5, the CDR3 gives the full variable domain: DSGVTQTPKHLITATGQRVTLRCSPRSGDLSVYWYQQSLDQGLQFLIQYYNGEERAKGNILERFSAQQFPDLHSELNLSSLELGDSALYFCASSVNLGVQETQYFGPGTRLLVL.

In this sample, this clone turned up a few times. J is TRBJ1-2 and V is TRBV7-2, with 8 bases matching TRBD1. V was pared by 1 base and J by 7 bases, with 5 bases of the junction left unmatched. The CDR3 contains 14 residues. Germline-derived CDR1 and CDR2 are SGHTA and FQGNSA. CDR3 nucleotides: TGTGCCAGCAGCTTAGAACAGGGGGTCGGTGGCTACACCTTC. Translated, it gives CASSLEQGVGGYTF.

V usage is TRBV5-1 and J usage is TRBJ2-3, with D uncertain. V gave up 0 bases and J gave up 0 bases, with 5 bases separating them. Germline V gene sequence: CDR1 SGHRS, CDR2 YFSETQ. The CDR3 spans 14 residues. The CDR3, as DNA: TGCGCCAGCAGCTTGGCATTTAGCACAGATACGCAGTATTTT. Translating it yields CASSLAFSTDTQYF.

The genes are TRBV6-5 and TRBJ2-2, with D possibly being TRBD1 (5 bases). From germline, CDR1 is MNHEY and CDR2 SVGAGI. CDR3 size: 14 residues. Trimming took off 5 bases at V and 7 bases at J, with 14 bases between the two ends. CDR3 bases: TGTGCCAGCAGTCAAACCGCAGGGAACGGGGAGCTGTTTTTT. Its translation is CASSQTAGNGELFF.

The rearrangement links TRBV11-3 to TRBJ2-2, with 15 bases aligning to TRBD2. Looked up from germline, CDR1 is SGHNT and CDR2 is YENEEA. The J segment lost 1 base and the V segment lost 5 bases, leaving 2 bases of the junction unmatched. The length of the CDR3 is 17 residues. The CDR3 nucleotides read TGTGCCAGCAGCCCGGGACTAGCGGGGGGGAACACCGGGGAGCTGTTTTTT. Translated: CASSPGLAGGNTGELFF.

This chain's CDR3 is CASSESSYGYTF. CDR3 bases: TGCGCCAGCAGTGAGTCCAGCTATGGCTACACCTTC. The rearrangement links TRBV10-1 to TRBJ1-2; D unresolved. CDR3 length equals 12 residues. Germline V CDR1 and CDR2: WNHNN, SYGVQD (reference sequence). V dropped 0 bases and J dropped 4 bases, with 3 bases sitting between them.

The rearrangement uses TRBV12-3 or TRBV12-4 and TRBJ2-7; D perhaps matches TRBD1 (5 bases). Between the trimmed V and J ends, which lost 6 bases and 7 bases, there was a span of 16 bases. This CDR3 spans 13 amino acids. The CDR3 sequence is CASSLRQFREQYF. CDR3 DNA sequence: TGTGCCAGCAGCCTACGACAGTTTCGGGAGCAGTACTTC.

This chain joins TRBV5-4 and TRBJ2-1, with 7 nucleotides matching TRBD1. J was trimmed by 6 bases and V by 3 bases; bases with no gene match: 12. This CDR3 is 16 amino acids long. Germline lookup yields CDR1 SGHNT and CDR2 YYREEE (reference sequence). The CDR3 sequence is CASSWGQGSGGNEQFF. The CDR3 region has the DNA TGTGCCAGCAGCTGGGGCCAGGGGTCAGGGGGCAATGAGCAGTTCTTC.

This clone was recorded only once. The chain employs TRBV2 and TRBJ2-5; D is perhaps TRBD1 (6 bases). V lost 3 bases, J lost 4 bases, and 15 bases lay in between. CDR1 is SNHLY and CDR2 is FYNNEI in the germline V gene. The CDR3 runs to 15 residues. For the CDR3, the DNA is TGTGCCAGCAGTGATCGTTCGGGCAGGGGAGAGACCCAGTACTTC. Encoded protein: CASSDRSGRGETQYF.

V and J are TRBV4-1 and TRBJ2-7, with D possibly TRBD2 on 7 matching bases. This CDR3 comprises 15 residues. Trimming pared 4 bases from V and 0 bases from J, leaving 13 bases between. Per the germline V gene, CDR1 is MGHRA and CDR2 is YSYEKL. The CDR3 nucleotides are TGCGCCAGCAGCCTGGGGGCTAGCGGCTCCTACGAGCAGTACTTC. Its protein is CASSLGASGSYEQYF.

This sequence joins TRBV2 and TRBJ2-3; D unresolved. Trimming shortened V by 5 bases and J by 1 base, and 7 bases separated the two germline ends. Germline assignment: CDR1 SNHLY and CDR2 FYNNEI. CDR3 size: 13 residues. This CDR3 reads CASSLRRTDTQYF. CDR3 coding DNA: TGTGCCAGCAGTTTGCGGCGCACAGATACGCAGTATTTT.

V gene TRBV19 combines with J gene TRBJ1-6, with TRBD1 identical over 9 bases. This CDR3 region has 16 residues. Germline CDR1 and CDR2: LNHDA and SQIVND (reference sequence). Germline trimming cut 4 bases from V and 8 bases from J; bases unmatched to any gene: 9. The CDR3: CASSNLGDRDDSPLHF. As DNA, the CDR3 is TGTGCCAGTAGTAACCTTGGGGACAGGGACGATTCACCCCTCCACTTT.

The chain recombines TRBV6-2 or TRBV6-3 with TRBJ1-2; no definite D call. CDR1 and CDR2 (germline): MNHEY, SVGEGT. V lost 0 bases to trimming and J lost 4 bases, with 9 bases between them. CDR3 length: 14 residues. The CDR3 DNA reads as TGTGCCAGCAGTTACTCGAGGGAAGGCTATGGCTACACCTTC. Residues: CASSYSREGYGYTF.

V and J are TRBV27 and TRBJ2-7; no reliable D call. V lost 4 bases and J lost 2, with 9 bases in between. The germline V gene has CDR1 MNHEY and CDR2 SMNVEV (reference sequence). This CDR3 spans 13 amino acids. DNA of the CDR3: TGTGCCAGCAGTTCCTTAGTTACCTACGAGCAGTACTTC. It translates to CASSSLVTYEQYF.

This chain joins TRBV3-1 (or the pseudogene TRBV3-2) and TRBJ1-3; D is undetermined. The CDR3 loop spans 14 amino acids. The V end lost 1 base, the J end lost 4 bases, and 8 bases lay between the germline ends. In germline, CDR1 is LGHDT, CDR2 YNNKEL (reference sequence). The CDR3 DNA reads as TGTGCCAGCAGCCAAGGCGGGTGGGGAAACACCATATATTTT. This encodes CASSQGGWGNTIYF.

The chain uses TRBV28 and TRBJ1-5, with TRBD1 identical over 8 bases. Germline V gene sequence: CDR1 MDHEN, CDR2 SYDVKM. V shed 7 bases, J shed 0 bases, and the junction held 8 bases outside the gene matches. This CDR3 has 16 amino acids. CDR3 nucleotide sequence: TGTGCCAGCAAGGGGGCAGGGGGCTATAGCAATCAGCCCCAGCATTTT. This encodes CASKGAGGYSNQPQHF.